Included here is one T cell receptor (beta chain) sequence, with context. The germline CDR1 and CDR2 sequences are GTSNPN and SVGIG (reference sequence). The V gene lost 3 bases and the J gene lost 4 bases, with 15 bases spanning the gap. This CDR3 spans 14 amino acids. These data are taken from a study of pediatric ulcerative colitis. Method: immunoSEQ multiplex PCR; TCRdb's copy keeps in-frame clones and lacks some. The repertoire includes fewer than 40,000 clones, roughly 85% of them detected once, and around 23% sits in the top ten. This TCR came from a girl aged 10 to 17 with moderate ulcerative colitis. The V call is TRBV30, the J call TRBJ1-1; D uncertain. The sample consisted of blood. The CDR3 is CAWSYLPGPTEAFF. CDR3 bases: TGTGCCTGGAGCTACTTACCAGGACCCACTGAAGCTTTCTTT.